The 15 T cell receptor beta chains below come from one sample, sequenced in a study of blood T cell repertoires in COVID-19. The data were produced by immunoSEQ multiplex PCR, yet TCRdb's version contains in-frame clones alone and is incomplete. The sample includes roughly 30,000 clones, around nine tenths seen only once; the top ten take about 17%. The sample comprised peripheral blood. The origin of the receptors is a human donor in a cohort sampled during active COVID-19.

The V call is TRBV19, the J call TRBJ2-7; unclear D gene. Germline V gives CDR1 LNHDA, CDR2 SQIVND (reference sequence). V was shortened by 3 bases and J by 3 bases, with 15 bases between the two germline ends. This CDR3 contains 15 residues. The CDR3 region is CASSIKHRHFYEQYF. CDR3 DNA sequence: TGTGCCAGTAGTATCAAGCACAGACACTTCTACGAGCAGTACTTC.

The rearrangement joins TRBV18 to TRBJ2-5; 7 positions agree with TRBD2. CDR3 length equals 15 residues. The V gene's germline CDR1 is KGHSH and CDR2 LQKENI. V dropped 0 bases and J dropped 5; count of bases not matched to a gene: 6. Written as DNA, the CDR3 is TGTGCCAGCTCACCACCGGGACGGGAGGTGGAGACCCAGTACTTC. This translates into CASSPPGREVETQYF.

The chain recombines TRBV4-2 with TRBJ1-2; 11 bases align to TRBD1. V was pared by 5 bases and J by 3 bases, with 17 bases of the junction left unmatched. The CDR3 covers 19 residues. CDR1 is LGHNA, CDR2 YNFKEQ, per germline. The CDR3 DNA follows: TGTGCCAGCAGCGGACAAGAACCGCTAGGACAGGGGGCTTACTATGGCTACACCTTC. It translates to CASSGQEPLGQGAYYGYTF.

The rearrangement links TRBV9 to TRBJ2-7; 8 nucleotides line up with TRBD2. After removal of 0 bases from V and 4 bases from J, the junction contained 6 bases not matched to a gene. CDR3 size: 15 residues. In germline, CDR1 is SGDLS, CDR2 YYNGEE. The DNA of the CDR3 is TGTGCCAGCAGCGTAGCGGCGGGGGGCCCTTACGAGCAGTACTTC. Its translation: CASSVAAGGPYEQYF.

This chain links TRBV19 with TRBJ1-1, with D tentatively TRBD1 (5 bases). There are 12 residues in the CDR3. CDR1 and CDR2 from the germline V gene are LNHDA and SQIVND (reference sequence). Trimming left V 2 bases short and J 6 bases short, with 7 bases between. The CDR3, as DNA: TGTGCCAGTAGTATATGGGGGGCTGAAGCTTTCTTT. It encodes CASSIWGAEAFF.

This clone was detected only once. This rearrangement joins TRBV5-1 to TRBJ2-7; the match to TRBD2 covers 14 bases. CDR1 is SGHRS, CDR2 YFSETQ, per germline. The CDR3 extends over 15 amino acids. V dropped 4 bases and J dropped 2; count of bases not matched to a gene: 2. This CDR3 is CASSVTSGGAYEQYF. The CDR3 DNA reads TGCGCCAGCAGCGTGACTAGCGGGGGGGCCTACGAGCAGTACTTC.

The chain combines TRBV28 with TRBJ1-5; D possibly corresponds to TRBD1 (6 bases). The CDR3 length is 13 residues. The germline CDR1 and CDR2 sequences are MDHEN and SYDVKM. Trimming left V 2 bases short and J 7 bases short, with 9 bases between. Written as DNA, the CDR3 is TGTGCCAGCAGTTTAACAGGGAACCAGCCCCAGCATTTT. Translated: CASSLTGNQPQHF.

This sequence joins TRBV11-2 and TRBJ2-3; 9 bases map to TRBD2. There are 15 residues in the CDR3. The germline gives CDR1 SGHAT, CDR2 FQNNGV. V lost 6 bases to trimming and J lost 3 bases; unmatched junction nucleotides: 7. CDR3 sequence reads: CASRKSGGRTDTQYF. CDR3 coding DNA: TGTGCCAGCAGGAAGAGCGGGGGGCGTACAGATACGCAGTATTTT.

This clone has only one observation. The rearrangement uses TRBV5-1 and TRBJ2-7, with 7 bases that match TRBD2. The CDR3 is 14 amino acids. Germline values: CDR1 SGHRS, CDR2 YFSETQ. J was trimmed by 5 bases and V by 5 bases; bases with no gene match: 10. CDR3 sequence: CASRLTGTIHEQYF. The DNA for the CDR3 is TGCGCCAGCAGGCTAACCGGGACTATACACGAGCAGTACTTC. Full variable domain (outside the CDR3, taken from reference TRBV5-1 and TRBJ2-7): KAGVTQTPRYLIKTRGQQVTLSCSPISGHRSVSWYQQTPGQGLQFLFEYFSETQRNKGNFPGRFSGRQFSNSRSEMNVSTLELGDSALYLCASRLTGTIHEQYFGPGTRLTVT.

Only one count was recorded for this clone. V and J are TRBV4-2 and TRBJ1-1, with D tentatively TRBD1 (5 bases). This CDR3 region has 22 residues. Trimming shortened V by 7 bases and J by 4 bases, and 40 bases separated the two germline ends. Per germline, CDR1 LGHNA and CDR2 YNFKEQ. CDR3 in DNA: TGTGCCAGCACCCATATTTTTACCGGAATCGGTACCTTCTGGGGGGAGATCACTGAAGCTTTCTTT. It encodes CASTHIFTGIGTFWGEITEAFF.

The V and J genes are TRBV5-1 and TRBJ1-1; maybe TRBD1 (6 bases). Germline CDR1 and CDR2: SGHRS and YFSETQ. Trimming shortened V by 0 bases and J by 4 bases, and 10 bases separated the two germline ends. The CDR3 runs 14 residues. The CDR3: CASSLVGGPTEAFF. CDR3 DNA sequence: TGCGCCAGCAGCTTGGTCGGGGGGCCCACTGAAGCTTTCTTT.

As DNA, the CDR3 is TGTGCCAGCAGTGAGCCGACTGGAAGCTCCTACAATGAGCAGTTCTTC. Translating it yields CASSEPTGSSYNEQFF. The rearrangement joins TRBV25-1 to TRBJ2-1; D is ambiguous. V was clipped by 3 bases and J by 0 bases, with 12 bases between them. The CDR3 runs to 16 residues. Germline values: CDR1 MGHDK, CDR2 SYGVNS.

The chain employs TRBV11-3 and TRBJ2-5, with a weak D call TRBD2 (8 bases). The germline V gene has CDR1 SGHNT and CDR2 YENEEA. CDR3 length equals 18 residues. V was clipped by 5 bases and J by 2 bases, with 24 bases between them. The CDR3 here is CASSRGTGGPGGQETQYF. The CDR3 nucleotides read TGTGCCAGCAGCCGCGGTACGGGAGGGCCAGGGGGGCAAGAGACCCAGTACTTC.

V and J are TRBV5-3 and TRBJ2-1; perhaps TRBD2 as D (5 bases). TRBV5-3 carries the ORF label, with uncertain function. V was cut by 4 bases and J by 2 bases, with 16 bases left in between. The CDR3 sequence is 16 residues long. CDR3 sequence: CARSQVGLTTYNEQFF. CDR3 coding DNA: TGTGCCAGAAGCCAGGTGGGTTTGACTACCTACAATGAGCAGTTCTTC.

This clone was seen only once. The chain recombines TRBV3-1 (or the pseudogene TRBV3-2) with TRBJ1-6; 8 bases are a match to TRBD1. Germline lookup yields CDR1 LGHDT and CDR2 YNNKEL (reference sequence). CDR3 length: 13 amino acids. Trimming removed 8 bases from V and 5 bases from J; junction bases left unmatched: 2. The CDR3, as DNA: TGTGCCAGCCAGGACAGGGATAATTCACCCCTCCACTTT. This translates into CASQDRDNSPLHF.